This T cell receptor beta chain was identified in a study of blood T cells in healthy people across ages. Isolating PBMCs gave at least 6 million of these cells per sample. There are a few counts of this clonotype. Germline CDR1 and CDR2: SGHRS and YFSETQ. This CDR3 contains 14 residues. V dropped 4 bases and J dropped 1 base, with 8 bases sitting between them. A second PCR of roughly 7 to 11 cycles used a sample-barcoded 5' primer and a J-beta primer mix. TCRdb re-analysed the 5' RACE reads in MiXCR, keeping a single row per CDR3 protein. Seen here are some 850,000 distinct CDR3 sequences, approximately 24% observed once, and the top ten hold over 2.5%. In addition, the sample was reused for a study of T cells of mothers and their children. As that study records: Thymic selection, a shaping force on TCR recombination output, acts similarly in related and unrelated pairs. No clones detected were persistent microchimeric T cell clones.

V and J are TRBV5-1 and TRBJ2-2; D remains ambiguous. This TCR came from a boy younger than 18 in good health. Sample: blood. The chain's CDR3 is CASSLTQNTGELFF. As DNA, the CDR3 is TGCGCCAGCAGCCTAACCCAGAACACCGGGGAGCTGTTTTTT.